This T cell receptor beta chain appears in the sequencing data of a study of lung T cells in sarcoidosis with Löfgren's syndrome (dated by TCRdb to about 2017). Describing the broader study: Sarcoidosis was characterized as a granulomatous disease that is mostly pulmonary, in which CD4+ T cells accumulate in bronchoalveolar lavage fluid. The repertoire analyses were focused on Lofgren's syndrome patients.

The instrument was an Illumina MiSeq. The public reads were run again by TCRdb, first through fastp at Q25 and then through MiXCR, and only productive beta chains were kept. When rows share a CDR3 protein, they turn into one entry using the most common DNA and genes. A total of fewer than 80,000 distinct CDR3 sequences appear in this sample, about 20% of them only once. The ten largest clones add up to approximately 2.2% of the sample. Many counts were recorded for this clonotype. Its antigen is currently not known. No per-base quality is available; no much larger clone lies one base away. On the study overall, not on this receptor specifically: Recognition of a sarcoidosis-associated antigen was only suggested; the antigen itself remained putative and unidentified.

The sample consisted of CD4+ T cells from PBMCs. The source is a human donor with sarcoidosis (Löfgren's syndrome or another form), or a control subject (not recorded which).

The CDR3 loop reads CASSYEGEAFF. At the DNA level, the sequence is TGTGCCAGCAGTTACGAGGGTGAAGCTTTCTTT. The rearranged chain carries TRBV6-6 and TRBJ1-1, with the D gene not confidently named. Spanning cysteine to phenylalanine, the CDR3 consists of 11 amino acids. The read is trimmed to its CDR3 DNA, 33 bases read in frame from base 1. V loses 2 bases of germline sequence and J loses 7 bases, and the interval between the two ends is 5 bases. Reading the germline V gene (reference sequence) gives CDR1 MNHNY and CDR2 SVGAGI.